The entry below gives a single TCR beta chain sequence along with its context. Its antigen remains unidentified. Per-base quality was not reported, and no clone a single base away is much larger than it. The CDR3 runs 15 residues from the cysteine to the phenylalanine. The kept DNA is CDR3 alone, 45 bases in frame from the first base. From the germline V gene (reference sequence), CDR1 is GTSNPN and CDR2 is SVGIG. Germline trimming amounts to 8 bases on V and 5 bases on J, with 13 as the count of junction bases outside the gene matches. The entry originates in a study of blood T cell repertoires in COVID-19 (dated by TCRdb to 2018 to 2020). With respect to the entire study: Samples from collaborators originated in the United States, Italy and Spain and spanned both the acute and convalescent phases of COVID-19. The material from the prospective study consisted of cDNA or gDNA derived from T cells, B-cell-depleted T cells, or PBMCs. The dataset comprised deeply sampled blood TCRbeta repertoires from subjects exposed to, actively infected with, or recovered from COVID-19. The repertoires were released in a freely available public database intended as a resource for research on the immune response to SARS-CoV-2. Samples came from the ongoing ImmuneRACE study (first 160 participants) plus 1,254 subjects from 6 global collaborators. Sample metadata almost always included a de-identified subject ID, COVID-19 status, age in years and sex. HLA class I and class II types, where available, came from metadata supplied by the sample provider rather than from assay-based typing. Findings and caveats that apply to the study as a whole: The quantity of clinical and demographic metadata differed by source and by participant and was supplied without curation.

Collaborating institutions collected whole blood in K2EDTA tubes following their own protocols. For TCRbeta analysis, collaborator samples were shipped as frozen whole blood, as isolated PBMCs, or as DNA extracted from either sample type. TCRbeta CDR3 regions were amplified from genomic DNA by means of the immunoSEQ Assay, a bias-controlled multiplex PCR. Per the original workflow: Nucleated cell counts per sample were estimated from amplification of reference gene primers within the assay. Sequence reads were collapsed and filtered to measure the absolute abundance of every unique TCRbeta CDR3 rearrangement. Productive Simpson clonality was computed per sample as the square root of Simpson's diversity index over productive rearrangements. This is the immuneACCESS table as TCRdb keeps it, with only in-frame sequences that have V and J called. A part of the clones is gone; compared with another copy, unresolved V genes explain less than half, and the rest is unexplained. D and trimming come from the DNA, and the V and J calls and clone size come from that table. The sample records tens of thousands of clones, 85% of which are singletons. Roughly 13% of the sample comes from the top ten.

Sequencing input: peripheral blood. The receptor comes from a human donor in a cohort sampled during active COVID-19. The sequence links TRBV30 to TRBJ2-5; 11 middle bases align to TRBD2. The CDR3 region has the sequence CARGVAGGFSETQYF. The DNA is as follows: TGTGCCCGAGGGGTAGCGGGAGGGTTTAGTGAGACCCAGTACTTC.